A selection of T cell receptor beta chains follows, all from one sample in a study of CD8 T cells in ankylosing spondylitis. In TCRdb, the 5' RACE reads were re-called with MiXCR into one record per CDR3 protein. The sample includes 500,000 or so distinct CDR3 sequences, approximately 5% of them seen just once. What was sequenced was blood, either unsorted or a sorted T cell fraction (not recorded which). These receptor sequences come from a male donor with ankylosing spondylitis. Each CDR3 is given with its conserved first and last residue. A D gene is named only where the DNA matches it firmly. A clone size is listed for some rows: how often the clone was seen (once, few, many), or a class if it is expanded.

v_gene	abundance	d_gene	j_gene	CDR3nt	CDR3aa
TRBV5-1	many	-	TRBJ2-7	TGCGCCAGCAGTTTTGCCGGGGGTCGATACGAGCAGTACTTC	CASSFAGGRYEQYF
TRBV7-6	many	-	TRBJ2-1	TGTGCCAGCAGTTTACGACGGGGATTTGAGAGAAATGAGCAGTTCTTC	CASSLRRGFERNEQFF
TRBV5-1	many	TRBD1	TRBJ2-7	TGCGCCAGCAGCTGGGGGACAGGGGATGGCGAGCAGTACTTC	CASSWGTGDGEQYF
TRBV28	-	-	TRBJ2-4	TGTGCCAGCAGTTTCTGGGGCAGGGGATTGAGCAAAAACATTCAGTACTTC	CASSFWGRGLSKNIQYF
TRBV15	-	-	TRBJ2-7	TGTGCCACCAGCAGAGCAGGGGCAGGCCGACCCTACGAGCAGTACTTC	CATSRAGAGRPYEQYF
TRBV5-1	few	-	TRBJ2-1	TGCGCCAGCAGCCTACGCCGTTTAGGTGAGCAGTTCTTC	CASSLRRLGEQFF
TRBV29-1	many	TRBD2	TRBJ2-3	TGCAGCGTTGGGTTAGCGGGGGGATTCACAGATACGCAGTATTTT	CSVGLAGGFTDTQYF
TRBV7-9	many	-	TRBJ1-3	TGTGCCAGCAGCTTACCGGGTGCCTCTGGAAACACCATATATTTT	CASSLPGASGNTIYF
TRBV7-2	many	-	TRBJ1-1	TGTGCCAGCAGCTTAGTCCCCCACCTGAACACTGAAGCTTTCTTT	CASSLVPHLNTEAFF
TRBV20-1	few	-	TRBJ2-3	TGCAGTGCTAGACATATGGCGGGAGATACGCAGTATTTT	CSARHMAGDTQYF
TRBV7-2	many	TRBD2	TRBJ2-3	TGTGCCAGCAGCACTAGCGGGAGGGCCATAGATACGCAGTATTTT	CASSTSGRAIDTQYF
TRBV4-3	many	TRBD2	TRBJ2-1	TGCGCCAGCAGCCGAGGACTAGTCTACTCCTACAATGAGCAGTTCTTC	CASSRGLVYSYNEQFF
TRBV25-1	many	TRBD2	TRBJ2-5	TGTGCCAGCAGTGGATACCTATCTAGCGGGAGGGCCGGGGAGACCCAGTACTTC	CASSGYLSSGRAGETQYF
TRBV20-1	many	-	TRBJ2-7	TGCAGTGCTAGAGCGCTAGCGCGCTACGAGCAGTACTTC	CSARALARYEQYF
TRBV4-1	many	TRBD2	TRBJ2-5	TGCGCCAGCAGCCGCCTTTCCGGGACTAGCGGGAGGGCCTTAGAGACCCAGTACTTC	CASSRLSGTSGRALETQYF
TRBV29-1	many	TRBD1	TRBJ1-1	TGCAGCGGGGGGTGGGGACAGACCAACACTGAAGCTTTCTTT	CSGGWGQTNTEAFF
TRBV29-1	many	-	TRBJ1-2	TGCAGCGGGGGAGGTGGGGAGGTCTATGGCTACACCTTC	CSGGGGEVYGYTF
TRBV7-6	many	TRBD2	TRBJ2-5	TGTGCCAGCAGCAGCCGCCTAGCGGGAGATAGAGAGACCCAGTACTTC	CASSSRLAGDRETQYF
TRBV5-6	-	-	TRBJ2-6	TGTGCCAGCAGCTTGGAGGGGGCTGGGGCCAACGTCCTGACTTTC	CASSLEGAGANVLTF
TRBV7-2	many	-	TRBJ2-2	TGTGCCAGCAGCTCCCAACTACCGAACACCGGGGAGCTGTTTTTT	CASSSQLPNTGELFF
TRBV12-3/TRBV12-4	-	TRBD2	TRBJ2-3	TGTGCCAGCAGCGCAAGCGTTGCTAGCGGCCCAGATACGCAGTATTTT	CASSASVASGPDTQYF
TRBV4-2	many	TRBD1	TRBJ1-4	TGTGCCAGCAGCCAAGTTAAGGGGGCTGGTGAAAAACTGTTTTTT	CASSQVKGAGEKLFF
TRBV3-1	many	TRBD1	TRBJ2-2	TGTGCCAGCAGCCGTGGGGACAGGGTCACCGGGGAGCTGTTTTTT	CASSRGDRVTGELFF
TRBV7-9	many	TRBD2	TRBJ2-1	TGTGCCAGCAGCTCCCGGGCGGGAGCGGGGTCCTACAATGAGCAGTTCTTC	CASSSRAGAGSYNEQFF
TRBV5-5	many	-	TRBJ1-2	TGTGCCAGCAGCAGGGACGCCCGGGGATATGGCTACACCTTC	CASSRDARGYGYTF
TRBV4-2	many	-	TRBJ1-2	TGTGCCAGCAGCCCAAGACGGAGTTTACGCTATGGCTACACCTTC	CASSPRRSLRYGYTF
TRBV5-1	many	TRBD1	TRBJ2-7	TGCGCCAGCAGCCAGGACAGGTTTATCTACGAGCAGTACTTC	CASSQDRFIYEQYF
TRBV20-1	-	TRBD2	TRBJ2-4	TGCAGTGCTAGAGACCCGGGAGGGGACATTCAGTACTTC	CSARDPGGDIQYF
TRBV20-1	many	-	TRBJ1-2	TGCAGTGCTACCCGCGGGACACTTGCCTCCCTTAACTATGGCTACACCTTC	CSATRGTLASLNYGYTF
TRBV18	-	TRBD1	TRBJ1-2	TGTGCCAGCTCACCACGGACAGGGATGAACTATGGCTACACCTTC	CASSPRTGMNYGYTF
TRBV29-1	many	TRBD1	TRBJ1-2	TGCAGCGTTGAAGATATCTCAGAGGGGGCGTTAGCTAACTATGGCTACACCTTC	CSVEDISEGALANYGYTF
TRBV5-1	many	-	TRBJ2-5	TGCGCCAGCAGCTTGGGAGGGACACCTCAAGAGACCCAGTACTTC	CASSLGGTPQETQYF
TRBV20-1	few	-	TRBJ2-7	TGCAGTGTGGACCGAAACTACGAGCAGTACTTC	CSVDRNYEQYF